Each of the 28 T cell receptor beta chains below was sequenced from the same sample in a study of immune characterization of retroperitoneal liposarcoma (dated by TCRdb to the late 2010s). The method was PCR. The sequencer was a NextSeq 500. The public reads were reprocessed in TCRdb via fastp at Q25 and MiXCR, keeping in-frame beta chains. Every CDR3 protein is listed once, alongside the most common genes and DNA of its rows. The sample contains over 2,000 distinct CDR3 sequences, about 50% of them found a single time. 45% to 65% of the sample belongs to the ten largest clones. Sequencing was done on a sample of tumor tissue. The receptors here all came from a female donor with retroperitoneal liposarcoma.

V is TRBV6-1 and J is TRBJ2-1; D assignment may be TRBD1 or TRBD2 (6 bases each). The J call may be wrong; the DNA end is better matched by TRBJ2-7. This CDR3 comprises 13 residues. Germline CDR1 is MNHNS and CDR2 is SASEGT. The CDR3 spells CASSPYGGNEQYF. The CDR3 bases are TGTGCCAGCAGTCCCTACGGGGGCAATGAGCAGTACTTC.

The V call is TRBV6-6, the J call TRBJ2-7; TRBD2 matches 8 bases. Germline V gene sequence: CDR1 MNHNY, CDR2 SVGAGI (reference sequence). After removal of 4 bases from V and 0 bases from J, the junction contained 5 bases not matched to a gene. This CDR3 has 15 amino acids. In nucleotides, the CDR3 is TGTGCCAGCAGTTCGGGACTAGATTACTCCTACGAGCAGTACTTC. Protein product: CASSSGLDYSYEQYF.

The J gene is TRBJ2-1, the V gene TRBV12-3 or TRBV12-4; D perhaps matches TRBD2 (6 bases). Trimming took 5 bases from V and 0 from J, leaving 11 bases between them. The CDR3 totals 15 residues. The CDR3 DNA sequence: TGTGCCAGCAGTCGGGACTCCAGCTCCTACAATGAGCAGTTCTTC. Protein sequence: CASSRDSSSYNEQFF.

CDR3 DNA sequence: TGTGCCAGCAGTGGATCCGGGACAGCGAGGGTTCACACCGGGGAGCTGTTTTTT. Protein sequence: CASSGSGTARVHTGELFF. The V and J genes are TRBV6-1 and TRBJ2-2; 7 bases are a match to TRBD1. V was clipped by 4 bases and J by 3 bases; unmatched bases: 14. There are 18 residues in the CDR3. Germline assignment: CDR1 MNHNS and CDR2 SASEGT.

This chain links TRBV6-1 with TRBJ2-1; D is undetermined. This CDR3 has 13 amino acids. V shed 6 bases and J shed 6 bases, with 12 bases lying between them. In germline, CDR1 is MNHNS, CDR2 SASEGT. Here the CDR3 reads CASRAPGSNEQFF. CDR3 coding DNA: TGTGCCAGCAGGGCCCCGGGTAGCAATGAGCAGTTCTTC.

This chain connects TRBV6-1 to TRBJ2-1; 12 bases agree with TRBD2. Near its end, the DNA agrees better with TRBJ2-7, so the J call may be wrong. The germline gives CDR1 MNHNS, CDR2 SASEGT. The CDR3 runs to 16 residues. CDR3 DNA: TGTGCCAGCAGTGACGGACTAGCGGGACGCTCCTACGAGCAGTACTTC. Translating it yields CASSDGLAGRSYEQYF.

This chain joins TRBV6-5 and TRBJ2-1, with D unresolved. The germline V gene has CDR1 MNHEY and CDR2 SVGAGI. The CDR3 covers 14 residues. V was pared by 0 bases and J by 3 bases, with 6 bases between. CDR3 in DNA: TGTGCCAGCAGTTACTCGGTAGACTACAATGAGCAGTTCTTC. Its protein product is CASSYSVDYNEQFF.

This chain connects TRBV6-1 to TRBJ2-1; 7 positions agree with TRBD2. The DNA end lines up better with TRBJ2-7; the J call may be wrong. Germline V lookup: CDR1 MNHNS, CDR2 SASEGT. This CDR3 spans 15 amino acids. The CDR3 sequence: CASTRAGSWYNEQYF. The CDR3, as DNA: TGTGCCAGCACGAGAGCGGGATCTTGGTACAATGAGCAGTACTTC.

This clonotype has a handful of counts. The chain joins TRBV6-1 to TRBJ2-4; 7 bases align to TRBD1. The CDR3 is made up of 13 amino acids. V shed 5 bases, J shed 4 bases, and the junction held 2 bases outside the gene matches. The germline V gene encodes CDR1 MNHNS and CDR2 SASEGT. CDR3 amino acids: CASSWDRKNIQYF. As DNA, the CDR3 is TGTGCCAGCAGTTGGGACAGAAAAAACATTCAGTACTTC.

This clonotype was seen a few times. This rearrangement joins TRBV27 to TRBJ2-1, with 9 bases lining up with TRBD2. The assigned J gene may be wrong: the sequence end matches TRBJ2-5 better. Germline V gene data show CDR1 as MNHEY and CDR2 as SMNVEV (reference sequence). The CDR3 extends over 13 amino acids. DNA for the CDR3: TGTGCCAGCAGTTTAGCGGGGGGGGAGACCCAGTACTTC. Its protein product is CASSLAGGETQYF.

This clonotype occurred a few times. The chain joins TRBV6-1 to TRBJ1-1, with TRBD1 identical over 10 bases. The CDR3 loop spans 14 amino acids. The V and J ends lost 1 base and 4 bases, in that order; junction bases with no gene match: 0. The germline V gene has CDR1 MNHNS and CDR2 SASEGT. This CDR3 is CASSEGTGGTEAFF. CDR3 nucleotide sequence: TGTGCCAGCAGTGAAGGGACAGGGGGCACTGAAGCTTTCTTT.

V gene TRBV12-3 or TRBV12-4 combines with J gene TRBJ1-5, with D unresolved. The V and J ends lost 1 base and 4 bases respectively, with 17 bases between them. This CDR3 region has 17 residues. This chain's CDR3 is CASSLVILAGANQPQHF. The CDR3, as DNA: TGTGCCAGCAGTTTAGTAATACTGGCAGGCGCAAATCAGCCCCAGCATTTT.

The rearrangement links TRBV6-5 to TRBJ2-5; 8 bases are shared with TRBD1. With 5 bases clipped from V and 4 bases from J, the junction kept 6 bases outside the gene matches. CDR1 is MNHEY, CDR2 SVGAGI, per germline. The CDR3 is 14 amino acids. CDR3 nucleotide sequence: TGTGCCAGCAGTAACGCAGGGGGCTTAGAGACCCAGTACTTC. It translates to CASSNAGGLETQYF.

The gene calls are TRBV6-1 and TRBJ2-1, with D unclear. The germline V gene encodes CDR1 MNHNS and CDR2 SASEGT. Trimming removed 0 bases at V and 8 bases at J, with 20 bases between. The CDR3 consists of 17 residues. The CDR3 here is CASSEAGSRDLGDEQFF. The CDR3 nucleotides read TGTGCCAGCAGTGAAGCCGGTAGCAGAGACCTGGGCGATGAGCAGTTCTTC.

The chain is built from TRBV6-1 and TRBJ2-2, with TRBD2 matching 13 bases. Per germline, CDR1 MNHNS and CDR2 SASEGT. With V trimmed by 9 bases and J by 4 bases, 5 bases remained unmatched. CDR3 length: 15 amino acids. CDR3 sequence (DNA): TGTGCCAGTAAAGGACTAGCGGGAGCCACCGGGGAGCTGTTTTTT. Residues: CASKGLAGATGELFF.

This clonotype was observed once. This chain uses TRBV7-6 with TRBJ2-1; D perhaps matches TRBD1 (5 bases). The end of the DNA is better explained by TRBJ2-7, so the J call may be wrong. Germline V gives CDR1 SGHVS, CDR2 FNYEAQ. The CDR3 is 16 amino acids. CDR3 in amino acids: CASSLAHDSSYNEQYF. The CDR3 nucleotides are TGTGCCAGCAGCTTAGCGCATGACAGTTCCTACAATGAGCAGTACTTC.

V gene TRBV6-1 combines with J gene TRBJ2-1, with 10 positions matching TRBD2. The J call may be wrong; the DNA end is better matched by TRBJ2-5. This CDR3 region has 16 residues. Germline-derived CDR1 and CDR2 are MNHNS and SASEGT. The CDR3 DNA follows: TGTGCCAGCAGTTTGACCGTAGCGGGGGGACAAGAGACCCAGTACTTC. Its protein is CASSLTVAGGQETQYF.

The rearrangement links TRBV6-1 to TRBJ2-4; D might be TRBD1 or TRBD2, each matching 6 bases. The CDR3 contains 13 residues. From germline, CDR1 is MNHNS and CDR2 SASEGT. V was pared by 3 bases and J by 7 bases, with 10 bases between. The CDR3 protein is CASSDHGGNIQYF. The CDR3 region has the DNA TGTGCCAGCAGTGACCACGGGGGCAACATTCAGTACTTC.

A few counts support this clonotype. The genes are TRBV7-2 and TRBJ1-5; 7 positions match TRBD1. Germline trimming cut 5 bases from V and 5 bases from J; bases unmatched to any gene: 6. The CDR3 consists of 14 residues. The germline V gene encodes CDR1 SGHTA and CDR2 FQGNSA. CDR3 amino acids: CASSNRDRDQPQHF. The CDR3 nucleotides read TGTGCCAGCAGCAATCGGGACAGAGATCAGCCCCAGCATTTT. The full variable domain, in which reference TRBV7-2 and TRBJ1-5 provide the parts outside the CDR3, is GAGVSQSPSNKVTEKGKDVELRCDPISGHTALYWYRQSLGQGLEFLIYFQGNSAPDKSGLPSDRFSAERTGGSVSTLTIQRTQQEDSAVYLCASSNRDRDQPQHFGDGTRLSIL.

The chain uses TRBV6-6 and TRBJ2-3; 8 nucleotides line up with TRBD2. The CDR3 is 15 residues long. CDR1 and CDR2 from the germline V gene are MNHNY and SVGAGI (reference sequence). With V trimmed by 6 bases and J by 2 bases, 7 bases remained unmatched. CDR3 DNA sequence: TGTGCCAGCAGGGGTGGAGCGGGAGCCACAGATACGCAGTATTTT. It codes for CASRGGAGATDTQYF.

By share of the sample, this clonotype is medium-sized. The rearrangement uses TRBV6-1 and TRBJ1-2; D ambiguous. This CDR3 is built from 13 residues. Germline CDR1 MNHNS, CDR2 SASEGT. Trimming shortened V by 7 bases and J by 4 bases, and 13 bases separated the two germline ends. This CDR3 reads CASIIAGGYGYTF. DNA for the CDR3: TGTGCCAGCATTATAGCAGGAGGCTATGGCTACACCTTC.

The rearrangement joins TRBV6-1 to TRBJ1-1, with unresolved D. The CDR3 spans 12 residues. With 8 bases removed from V and 3 bases from J, the gap between germline ends came to 10 bases. CDR1 and CDR2 (germline): MNHNS, SASEGT. For the CDR3, the DNA is TGTGCCAGCGGGAGAGGGCACACTGAAGCTTTCTTT. Translation: CASGRGHTEAFF.

This clonotype turned up a few times. The genes are TRBV6-1 and TRBJ2-1, with D tentatively TRBD1 or TRBD2 (5 bases each). The germline V gene has CDR1 MNHNS and CDR2 SASEGT. The CDR3 consists of 14 residues. V was pared by 8 bases and J by 7 bases, with 18 bases between. Here the CDR3 DNA reads TGTGCCAGCGCAAGGGACCTGGTCTGGAATGAGCAGTTCTTC. This translates into CASARDLVWNEQFF.

The chain employs TRBV7-8 and TRBJ2-1, with D unclear. The end of the DNA fits TRBJ2-7 better, so the J call may be wrong. In germline, CDR1 is SGHVS, CDR2 FQNEAQ. The CDR3 is 15 amino acids. This chain's CDR3 is CASSVRATEVGEQYF. CDR3 DNA sequence: TGTGCCAGCAGCGTCCGGGCGACCGAGGTCGGCGAGCAGTACTTC.

The CDR3 protein is CASGQTYEQFF. The CDR3 DNA follows: TGTGCCAGCGGGCAGACCTACGAGCAGTTCTTC. V usage is TRBV6-1 and J usage is TRBJ2-1; D unclear. Trimming removed 8 bases at V and 10 bases at J, with 12 bases between. This CDR3 is built from 11 residues. CDR1 and CDR2 (germline): MNHNS, SASEGT.

The chain has TRBV6-1 and TRBJ2-1; TRBD1 agrees at 8 bases. There are 14 residues in the CDR3. With V trimmed by 5 bases and J by 13 bases, 13 bases remained unmatched. The germline V gene has CDR1 MNHNS and CDR2 SASEGT. The DNA of the CDR3 is TGTGCCAGCAGTTTACAGGGGGAAGAAGAGACCCAGTTCTTC. It is translated as CASSLQGEEETQFF.

The chain couples TRBV7-2 to TRBJ2-1, with unresolved D. The J call is uncertain, as TRBJ2-7 better fits the DNA end. CDR1 and CDR2 from the germline V gene are SGHTA and FQGNSA. The CDR3 has 13 amino acids. This CDR3 is CASSFWGSNEQYF. CDR3 DNA sequence: TGTGCCAGCAGCTTCTGGGGATCCAATGAGCAGTACTTC.

This chain joins TRBV6-4 and TRBJ2-3; 8 positions agree with TRBD2. J was trimmed by 0 bases and V by 0 bases; bases with no gene match: 2. CDR1 and CDR2 (germline): MRHNA, SNTAGT. CDR3 size: 16 residues. CDR3 protein: CASSDSAGGSTDTQYF. DNA for the CDR3: TGTGCCAGCAGTGACTCGGCGGGAGGTAGCACAGATACGCAGTATTTT.